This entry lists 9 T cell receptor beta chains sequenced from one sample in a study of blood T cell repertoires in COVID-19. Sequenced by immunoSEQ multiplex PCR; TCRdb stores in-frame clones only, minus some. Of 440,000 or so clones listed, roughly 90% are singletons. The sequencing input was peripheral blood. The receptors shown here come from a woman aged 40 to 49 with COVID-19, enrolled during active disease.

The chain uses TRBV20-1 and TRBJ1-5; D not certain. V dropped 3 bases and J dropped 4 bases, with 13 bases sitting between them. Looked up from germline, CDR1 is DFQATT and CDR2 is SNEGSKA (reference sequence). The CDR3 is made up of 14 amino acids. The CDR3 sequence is CSASVARLNQPQHF. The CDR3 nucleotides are TGCAGTGCTAGTGTGGCAAGACTAAATCAGCCCCAGCATTTT.

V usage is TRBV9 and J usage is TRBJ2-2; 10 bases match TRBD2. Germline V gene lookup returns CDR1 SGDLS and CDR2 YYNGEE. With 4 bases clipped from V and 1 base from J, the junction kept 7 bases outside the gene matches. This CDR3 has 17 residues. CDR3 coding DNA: TGTGCCAGCAGCACACGGACTAGCGGTGGGAACACCGGGGAGCTGTTTTTT. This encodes CASSTRTSGGNTGELFF.

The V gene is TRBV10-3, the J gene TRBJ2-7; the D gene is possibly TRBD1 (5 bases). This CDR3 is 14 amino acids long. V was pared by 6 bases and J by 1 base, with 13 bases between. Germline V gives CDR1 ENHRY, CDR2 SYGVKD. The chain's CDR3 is CAIRNTTASYEQYF. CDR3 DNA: TGTGCCATCAGAAATACGACAGCGTCCTACGAGCAGTACTTC.

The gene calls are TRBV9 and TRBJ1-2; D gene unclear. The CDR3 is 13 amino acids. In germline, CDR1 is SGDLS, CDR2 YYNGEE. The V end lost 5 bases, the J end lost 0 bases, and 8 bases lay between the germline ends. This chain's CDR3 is CASSRQANYGYTF. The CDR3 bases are TGTGCCAGCAGTAGACAAGCTAACTATGGCTACACCTTC.

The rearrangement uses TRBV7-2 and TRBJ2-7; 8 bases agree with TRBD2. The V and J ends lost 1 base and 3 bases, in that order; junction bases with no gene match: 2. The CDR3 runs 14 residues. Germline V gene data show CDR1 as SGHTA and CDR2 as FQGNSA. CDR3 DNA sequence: TGTGCCAGCAGCTTAGAGGCGGGGGGCTACGAGCAGTACTTC. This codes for CASSLEAGGYEQYF.

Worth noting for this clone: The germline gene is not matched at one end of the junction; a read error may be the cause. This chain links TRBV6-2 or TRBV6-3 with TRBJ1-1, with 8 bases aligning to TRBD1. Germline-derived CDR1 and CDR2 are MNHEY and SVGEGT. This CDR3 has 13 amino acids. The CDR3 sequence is CASSFVTGGIKNF. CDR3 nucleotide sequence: TGTGCCAGCAGTTTCGTTACAGGGGGAATAAAGAACTTT.

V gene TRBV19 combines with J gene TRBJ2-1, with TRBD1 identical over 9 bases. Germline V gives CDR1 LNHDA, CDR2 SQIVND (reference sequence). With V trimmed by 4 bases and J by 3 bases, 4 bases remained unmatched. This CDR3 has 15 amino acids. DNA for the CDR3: TGTGCCAGTAGTACGGGACAGGGATACTACAATGAGCAGTTCTTC. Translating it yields CASSTGQGYYNEQFF.

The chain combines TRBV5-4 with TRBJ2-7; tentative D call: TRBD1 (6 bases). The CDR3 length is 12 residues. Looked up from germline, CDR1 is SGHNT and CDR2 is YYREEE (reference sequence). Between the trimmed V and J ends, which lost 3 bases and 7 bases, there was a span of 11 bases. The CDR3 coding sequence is TGTGCCAGCAGCTGGCCCCAGGGGGAGCAGTACTTC. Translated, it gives CASSWPQGEQYF.

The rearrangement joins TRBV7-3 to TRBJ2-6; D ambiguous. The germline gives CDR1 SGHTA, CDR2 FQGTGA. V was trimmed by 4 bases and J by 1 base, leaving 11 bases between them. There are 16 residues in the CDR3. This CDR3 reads CASSSTNPSGANVLTF. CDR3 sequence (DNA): TGTGCCAGCAGCTCTACGAACCCTTCTGGGGCCAACGTCCTGACTTTC.